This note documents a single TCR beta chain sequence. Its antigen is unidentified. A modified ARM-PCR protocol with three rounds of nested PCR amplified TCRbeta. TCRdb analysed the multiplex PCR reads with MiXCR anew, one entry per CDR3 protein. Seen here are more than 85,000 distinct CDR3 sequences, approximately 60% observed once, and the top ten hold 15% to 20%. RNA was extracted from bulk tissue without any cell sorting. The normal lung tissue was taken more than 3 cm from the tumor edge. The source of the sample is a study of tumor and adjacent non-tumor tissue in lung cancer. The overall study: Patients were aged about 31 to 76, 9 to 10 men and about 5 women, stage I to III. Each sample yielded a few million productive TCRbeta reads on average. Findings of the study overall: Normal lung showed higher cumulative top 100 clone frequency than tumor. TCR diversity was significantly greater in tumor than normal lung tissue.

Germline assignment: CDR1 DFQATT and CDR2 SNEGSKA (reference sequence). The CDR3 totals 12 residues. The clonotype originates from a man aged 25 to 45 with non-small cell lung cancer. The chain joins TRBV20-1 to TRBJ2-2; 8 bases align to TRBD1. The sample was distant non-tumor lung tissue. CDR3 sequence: CSVQGGTVKLFF. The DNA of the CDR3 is TGCAGCGTACAGGGGGGCACCGTGAAGCTGTTTTTT.